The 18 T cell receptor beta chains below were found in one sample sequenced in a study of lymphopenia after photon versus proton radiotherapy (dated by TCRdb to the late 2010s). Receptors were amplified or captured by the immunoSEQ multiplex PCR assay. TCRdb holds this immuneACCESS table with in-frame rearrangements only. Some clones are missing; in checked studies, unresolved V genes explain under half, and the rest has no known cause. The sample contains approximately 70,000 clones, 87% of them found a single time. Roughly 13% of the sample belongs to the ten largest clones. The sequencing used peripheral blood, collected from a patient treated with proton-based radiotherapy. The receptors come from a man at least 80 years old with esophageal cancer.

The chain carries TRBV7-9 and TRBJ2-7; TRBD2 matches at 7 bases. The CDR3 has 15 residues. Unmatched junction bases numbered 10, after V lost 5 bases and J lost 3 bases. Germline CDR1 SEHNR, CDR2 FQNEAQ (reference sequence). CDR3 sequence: CASSPSSGTSYEQYF. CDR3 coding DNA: TGTGCCAGCAGCCCCAGCAGCGGGACGAGCTACGAGCAGTACTTC. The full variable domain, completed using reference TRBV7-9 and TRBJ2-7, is DTGVSQNPRHKITKRGQNVTFRCDPISEHNRLYWYRQTLGQGPEFLTYFQNEAQLEKSRLLSDRFSAERPKGSFSTLEIQRTEQGDSAMYLCASSPSSGTSYEQYFGPGTRLTVT.

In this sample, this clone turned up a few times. The chain's CDR3 is CASSDRTTDTQYF. The CDR3 DNA is TGTGCCAGCTCAGACAGGACCACAGATACGCAGTATTTT. V usage is TRBV19 and J usage is TRBJ2-3, with D possibly TRBD1 on 6 matching bases. Germline loops: CDR1 LNHDA, CDR2 SQIVND (reference sequence). The CDR3 loop spans 13 amino acids. Trimming removed 9 bases at V and 2 bases at J, with 12 bases between.

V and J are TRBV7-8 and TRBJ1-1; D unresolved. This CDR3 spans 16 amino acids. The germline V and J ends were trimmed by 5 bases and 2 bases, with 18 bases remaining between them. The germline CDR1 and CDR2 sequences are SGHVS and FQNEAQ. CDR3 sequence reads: CASSPREFWANTEAFF. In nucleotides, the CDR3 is TGTGCCAGCAGCCCCCGGGAGTTCTGGGCCAACACTGAAGCTTTCTTT.

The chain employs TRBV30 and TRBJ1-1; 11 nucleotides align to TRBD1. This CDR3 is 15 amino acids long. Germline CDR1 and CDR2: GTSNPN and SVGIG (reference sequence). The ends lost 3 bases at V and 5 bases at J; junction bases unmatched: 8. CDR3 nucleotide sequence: TGTGCCTGGAGACCCGGGACAGGGGGGTATACTGAAGCTTTCTTT. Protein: CAWRPGTGGYTEAFF.

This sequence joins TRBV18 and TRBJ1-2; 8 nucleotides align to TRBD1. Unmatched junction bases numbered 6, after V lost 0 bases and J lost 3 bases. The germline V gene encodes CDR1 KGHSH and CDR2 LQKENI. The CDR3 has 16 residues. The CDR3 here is CASSPPAETGDYGYTF. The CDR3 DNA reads TGTGCCAGCTCACCACCAGCTGAGACAGGGGACTATGGCTACACCTTC.

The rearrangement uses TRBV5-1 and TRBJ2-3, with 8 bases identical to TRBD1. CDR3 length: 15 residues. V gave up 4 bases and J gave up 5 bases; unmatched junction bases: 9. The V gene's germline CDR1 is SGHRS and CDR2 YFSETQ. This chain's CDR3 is CASSPEDRERDTQYF. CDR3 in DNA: TGCGCCAGCAGCCCGGAGGACAGGGAGCGAGATACGCAGTATTTT.

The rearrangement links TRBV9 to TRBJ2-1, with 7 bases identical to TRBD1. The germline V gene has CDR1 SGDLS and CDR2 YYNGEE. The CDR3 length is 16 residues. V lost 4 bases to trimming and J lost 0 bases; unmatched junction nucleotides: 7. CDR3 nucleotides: TGTGCCAGCAGCCTCATAGGGGGCGGCTCCTACAATGAGCAGTTCTTC. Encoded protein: CASSLIGGGSYNEQFF.

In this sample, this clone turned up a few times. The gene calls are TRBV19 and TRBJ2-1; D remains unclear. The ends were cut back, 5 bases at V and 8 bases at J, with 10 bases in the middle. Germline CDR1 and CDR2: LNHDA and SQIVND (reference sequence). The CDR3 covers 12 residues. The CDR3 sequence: CASSGSYHEQFF. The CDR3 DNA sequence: TGTGCCAGTAGTGGGTCTTATCATGAGCAGTTCTTC.

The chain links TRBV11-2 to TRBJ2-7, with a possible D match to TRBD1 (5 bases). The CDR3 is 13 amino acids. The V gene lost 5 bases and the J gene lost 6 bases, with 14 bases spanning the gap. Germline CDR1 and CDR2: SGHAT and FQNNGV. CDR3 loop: CASSRETVGEQYF. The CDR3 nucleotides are TGTGCCAGCAGCCGTGAGACAGTGGGCGAGCAGTACTTC.

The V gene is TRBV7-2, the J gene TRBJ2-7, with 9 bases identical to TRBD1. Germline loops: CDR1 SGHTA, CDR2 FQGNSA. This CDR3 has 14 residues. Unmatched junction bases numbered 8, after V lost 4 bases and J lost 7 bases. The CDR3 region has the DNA TGTGCCAGCAGCTCGGGGACAGGGATTGAAGAGCAGTACTTC. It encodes CASSSGTGIEEQYF.

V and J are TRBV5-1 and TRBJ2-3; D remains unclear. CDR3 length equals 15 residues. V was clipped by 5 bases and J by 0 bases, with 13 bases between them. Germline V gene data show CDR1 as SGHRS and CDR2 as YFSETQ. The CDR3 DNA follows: TGCGCCAGCAGTAGTCGGACCCCTAGCACAGATACGCAGTATTTT. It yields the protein CASSSRTPSTDTQYF.

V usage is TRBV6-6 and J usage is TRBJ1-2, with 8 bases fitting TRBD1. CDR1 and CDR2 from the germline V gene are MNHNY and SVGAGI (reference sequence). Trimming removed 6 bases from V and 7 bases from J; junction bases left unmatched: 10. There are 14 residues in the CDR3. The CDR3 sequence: CASSPTGGRSGYTF. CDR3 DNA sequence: TGTGCCAGCAGCCCTACAGGGGGTCGGAGTGGCTACACCTTC.

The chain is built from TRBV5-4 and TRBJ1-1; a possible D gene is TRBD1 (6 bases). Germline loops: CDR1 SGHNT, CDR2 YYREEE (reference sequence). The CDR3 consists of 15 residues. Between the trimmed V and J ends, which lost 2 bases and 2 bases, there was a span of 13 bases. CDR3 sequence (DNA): TGTGCCAGCAGCTTTACAAGGGGGGCAAACACTGAAGCTTTCTTT. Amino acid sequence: CASSFTRGANTEAFF.

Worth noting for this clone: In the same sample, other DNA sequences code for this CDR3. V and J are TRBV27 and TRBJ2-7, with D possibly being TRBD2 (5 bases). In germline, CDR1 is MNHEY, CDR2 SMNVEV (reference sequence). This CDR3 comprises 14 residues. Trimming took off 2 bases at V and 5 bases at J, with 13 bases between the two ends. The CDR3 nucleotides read TGTGCCAGCAGTTTAACTAGTAATCTCGACGAGCAGTACTTC. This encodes CASSLTSNLDEQYF.

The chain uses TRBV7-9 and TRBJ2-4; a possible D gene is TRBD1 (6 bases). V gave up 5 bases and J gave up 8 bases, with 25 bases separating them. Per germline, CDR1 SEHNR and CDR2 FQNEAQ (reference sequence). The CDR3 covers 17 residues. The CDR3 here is CASSQTQTGPHTDIQYF. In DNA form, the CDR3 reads TGTGCCAGCAGCCAGACCCAGACAGGACCGCACACGGACATTCAGTACTTC. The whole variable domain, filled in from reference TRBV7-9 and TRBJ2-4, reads DTGVSQNPRHKITKRGQNVTFRCDPISEHNRLYWYRQTLGQGPEFLTYFQNEAQLEKSRLLSDRFSAERPKGSFSTLEIQRTEQGDSAMYLCASSQTQTGPHTDIQYFGAGTRLSVL.

DNA of the CDR3: TGCGCCAGCAGCTTGGGGCTAGCGGGTTCCAATGAGCAGTTCTTC. Amino acid sequence: CASSLGLAGSNEQFF. The gene calls are TRBV5-1 and TRBJ2-1, with TRBD2 identical over 8 bases. The V and J ends lost 0 bases and 6 bases, in that order; junction bases with no gene match: 5. The CDR3 contains 15 residues. The germline V gene has CDR1 SGHRS and CDR2 YFSETQ.

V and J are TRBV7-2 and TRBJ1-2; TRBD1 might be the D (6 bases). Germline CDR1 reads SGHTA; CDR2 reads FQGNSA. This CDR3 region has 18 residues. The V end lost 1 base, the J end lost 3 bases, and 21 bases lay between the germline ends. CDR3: CASSLDPGVGGSHYGYTF. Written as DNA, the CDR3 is TGTGCCAGCAGCTTAGATCCAGGGGTAGGAGGTAGCCACTATGGCTACACCTTC. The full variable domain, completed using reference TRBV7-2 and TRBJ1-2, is GAGVSQSPSNKVTEKGKDVELRCDPISGHTALYWYRQSLGQGLEFLIYFQGNSAPDKSGLPSDRFSAERTGGSVSTLTIQRTQQEDSAVYLCASSLDPGVGGSHYGYTFGSGTRLTVV.

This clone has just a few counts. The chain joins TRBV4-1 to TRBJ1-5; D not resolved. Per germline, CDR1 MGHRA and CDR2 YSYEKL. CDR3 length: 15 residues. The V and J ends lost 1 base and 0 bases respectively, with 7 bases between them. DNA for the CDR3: TGCGCCAGCAGCCAAGTAGTAAGTAGCAATCAGCCCCAGCATTTT. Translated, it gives CASSQVVSSNQPQHF.